This T cell receptor (beta chain) was recorded in a study of blood T cell repertoires in COVID-19. V dropped 0 bases and J dropped 10 bases, with 16 bases sitting between them. Germline V gives CDR1 SGHNT, CDR2 YYREEE (reference sequence). The CDR3 runs to 14 residues. In the original processing: Quantification of nucleated cells was approximated via reference gene primer amplification. Profiled with immunoSEQ multiplex PCR; TCRdb holds only in-frame clones, not every one. V, J and clone size were drawn from that table, and D and trimming were deduced from the DNA. Among tens of thousands of clones listed, roughly nine tenths were seen once.

This receptor was identified in a man in his forties or fifties with acute or convalescent COVID-19. The chain joins TRBV5-4 to TRBJ1-1, with D perhaps matching TRBD1 (5 bases). The sample was peripheral blood. The CDR3 DNA reads as TGTGCCAGCAGCTTGGGGCTAGGGGATCCGAGAGCTTTCTTT. Translated, it gives CASSLGLGDPRAFF.